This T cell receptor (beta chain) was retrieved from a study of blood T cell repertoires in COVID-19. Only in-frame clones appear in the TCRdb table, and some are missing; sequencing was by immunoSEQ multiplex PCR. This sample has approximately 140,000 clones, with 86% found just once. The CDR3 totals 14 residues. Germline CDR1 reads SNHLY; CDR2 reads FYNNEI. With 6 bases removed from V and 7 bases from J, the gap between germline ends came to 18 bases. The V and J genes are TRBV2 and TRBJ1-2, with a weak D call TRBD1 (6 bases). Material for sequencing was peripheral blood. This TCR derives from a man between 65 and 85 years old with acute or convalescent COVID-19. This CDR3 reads CASRGMDRLLGYTF. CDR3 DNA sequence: TGTGCCAGCAGGGGGATGGACAGATTGCTTGGCTACACCTTC.